The present TCR beta chain was sequenced within a study of esophageal squamous cell carcinoma under preoperative chemotherapy. Study observations and caveats: Abundant clones tended to shrink rather than expand after paclitaxel-nedaplatin.

Sample time point: before preoperative PTX-NDP chemotherapy. Patients received paclitaxel-nedaplatin as preoperative chemotherapy before surgery. The germline V and J ends were trimmed by 3 bases and 5 bases, with 10 bases remaining between them. CDR1 is MNHNS and CDR2 is SASEGT in the germline V gene. This CDR3 contains 14 residues. To note about this clonotype: The antigen remains unidentified.

In TCRdb, the PCR reads were re-called with MiXCR into one record per CDR3 protein. The sample consists of some 16,000 distinct CDR3 sequences, approximately 57% of them appearing once. This chain uses TRBV6-1 with TRBJ1-4; D remains unclear. The clonotype originates from a human donor with esophageal squamous cell carcinoma. The donor label of this sample is uncertain. Sampling took place from a patient given preoperative chemotherapy. CDR3 DNA sequence: TGTGCCAGCAGTGACTATACCGAGAATGAAAAACTGTTTTTT. It is translated as CASSDYTENEKLFF.